This TCR beta chain came from a study of siplizumab effects on memory and regulatory T cells. By proportion, this clone is medium-sized (0.01 to 0.1%). TCRdb keeps only in-frame clones here, not all; method: immunoSEQ multiplex PCR. The sample has 70,000 to 90,000 clones, around 93% seen once. Germline loops: CDR1 MNHEY, CDR2 SMNVEV (reference sequence). Deletions cut 3 bases from V and 1 base from J, with 7 bases between. The CDR3 contains 13 residues. The rearrangement joins TRBV27 to TRBJ2-7; D gene uncertain. The source of this sequence is a human donor in good health. Source material: CD8+ T cells sorted from blood. The CDR3 DNA is TGTGCCAGCAGTTTCGGCAGGTCCTACGAGCAGTACTTC. Residues: CASSFGRSYEQYF.